Listed below are T cell receptor beta chains from one sample, sequenced in a study of blood T cell repertoires in COVID-19. Here immunoSEQ multiplex PCR was the method, and the copy in TCRdb shows in-frame clones only, minus some. This sample yields approximately 16,000 clones, of which 80% to 90% are seen a single time; about a tenth belongs to the top ten. The sequenced material came from peripheral blood. All receptors derive from a man older than 75 with acute or convalescent COVID-19. CDR3s include the opening cysteine and the closing phenylalanine or tryptophan. The order of the fields is D gene, J gene, V gene, clone size, CDR3 DNA, CDR3 protein. The D gene is left open where the match is weak. Clone sizes are given selectively: once, few, many, or a class where the clone is expanded.

TRBD1,TRBJ2-4,TRBV2,.,TGTGCCAGCAGACAGGGGGCTATTAACATTCAGTACTTC,CASRQGAINIQYF
TRBD1,TRBJ1-2,TRBV19,.,TGTGCCAGTAGTATGGACAGGGGCCACTATGGCTACACCTTC,CASSMDRGHYGYTF
.,TRBJ2-7,TRBV5-1,.,TGCGCCAGCAGCTTGACAGGGGAGCAGTACTTC,CASSLTGEQYF
.,TRBJ2-3,TRBV11-1,.,TGTGCCAGCAGCTTAGACCGAGGGGGAGATACGCAGTATTTT,CASSLDRGGDTQYF
TRBD1,TRBJ1-1,TRBV6-5,.,TGTGCCAGCAGTTGGATAACAGGGGGCAACACTGAAGCTTTCTTT,CASSWITGGNTEAFF
.,TRBJ1-5,TRBV5-6,once,TGTGCCAGCAGCTGGGGGGGCCGGGCAGGCCCTAGCAATCAGCCCCAGCATTTT,CASSWGGRAGPSNQPQHF
TRBD1,TRBJ1-3,TRBV6-6,.,TGTGCCACCCGGGAGGGGGCATCTGGAAACACCATATATTTT,CATREGASGNTIYF
.,TRBJ2-3,TRBV15,.,TGTGCCACCAGCAGAGAGGGCAGGCTGGTCACAGATACGCAGTATTTT,CATSREGRLVTDTQYF
.,TRBJ1-2,TRBV5-1,.,TGCGCCAGCAGCTTGGGGGGGGAGCCAGACTATGGCTACACCTTC,CASSLGGEPDYGYTF
TRBD1,TRBJ2-2,TRBV6-5,.,TGTGCCAGCAGTCGACAGGGGGCGGTGGCCGGGGAGCTGTTTTTT,CASSRQGAVAGELFF
.,TRBJ2-1,TRBV11-3,.,TGTGCCAGCAGCTTGAGGAGCGACACAGGGCAGTTCTTC,CASSLRSDTGQFF
TRBD1,TRBJ2-7,TRBV11-1,.,TGTGCCAGCAGCGCGACAGGGGGCGCGCCCTACGAGCAGTACTTC,CASSATGGAPYEQYF
TRBD1,TRBJ1-2,TRBV7-9,.,TGTGCCAGCAGCTTGGGACAGGGGGCCGGCTATGGCTACACCTTC,CASSLGQGAGYGYTF
TRBD1,TRBJ1-1,TRBV25-1,.,TGTGCCAGCAGTGAATATTACTTTCGACAGGGTGGTGAAGCTTTCTTT,CASSEYYFRQGGEAFF
TRBD1,TRBJ1-1,TRBV6-5,.,TGTGCCAGCAGTTCACAGGGGACTAACACTGAAGCTTTCTTT,CASSSQGTNTEAFF
TRBD2,TRBJ2-5,TRBV6-5,.,TGTGCCAGCAGTCCAACGGGGGGGCCAGAGACCCAGTACTTC,CASSPTGGPETQYF
.,TRBJ2-3,TRBV5-1,.,TGCGCCAGCAGCTTGAAGGCGGGAAGCCCAGATACGCAGTATTTT,CASSLKAGSPDTQYF
.,TRBJ2-7,TRBV5-1,.,TGCGCCAGCAGCCCGGACAACTCCTACGAGCAGTACTTC,CASSPDNSYEQYF
TRBD1,TRBJ1-4,TRBV5-6,.,TGTGCCAGCAGCTTAAGGACAGGGAAAGAAAAACTGTTTTTT,CASSLRTGKEKLFF
.,TRBJ1-1,TRBV6-2/TRBV6-3,once,TGTGCCAGCAGCCCCGGGTTTAACAGGGTCGAGGGCACTGAAGCTTTCTTT,CASSPGFNRVEGTEAFF
TRBD1,TRBJ2-4,TRBV2,once,TGTGCCAGCAGTGTTGACAGGGGAAACATTCAGTACTTC,CASSVDRGNIQYF
.,TRBJ2-1,TRBV28,.,TGTGCCAGCAGCCCTCCGCAGGGCCCATCCATAGGGGAGCAGTTCTTC,CASSPPQGPSIGEQFF
.,TRBJ1-1,TRBV21-1,few,TGTGCCAGCAGCAAAGCTAGGAGGAGGTCAGACACTGAAGCTTTCTTT,CASSKARRRSDTEAFF
TRBD1,TRBJ1-5,TRBV6-5,.,TGTGCCAGCACACTGGACAGGGCCGGCAATCAGCCCCAGCATTTT,CASTLDRAGNQPQHF
TRBD1,TRBJ2-4,TRBV19,.,TGTGCCAGTAGTGATACAGGGGGGAACATTCAGTACTTC,CASSDTGGNIQYF
TRBD2,TRBJ2-3,TRBV14,.,TGTGCCAGCAGTCGGACTAGCATCACAGATACGCAGTATTTT,CASSRTSITDTQYF
.,TRBJ1-1,TRBV30,.,TGTGCCGGCCTAGGGAACACTGAAGCTTTCTTT,CAGLGNTEAFF
.,TRBJ2-3,TRBV9,few,TGTGCCAGCAGCACCGGACAGCTCTCTAGCACAGATACGCAGTATTTT,CASSTGQLSSTDTQYF
.,TRBJ2-5,TRBV29-1,.,TGCAGCGCTGGGACTTCTACAGAGACCCAGTACTTC,CSAGTSTETQYF
TRBD1,TRBJ1-1,TRBV6-5,.,TGTGCCAGCAGATCGACAGGGTTAATGTCGGCTTTCTTT,CASRSTGLMSAFF
.,TRBJ1-5,TRBV7-8,.,TGTGCCAGCAGCTTCTTGGACGGAGGATACAATCAGCCCCAGCATTTT,CASSFLDGGYNQPQHF
.,TRBJ1-1,TRBV6-5,.,TGTGCCAGCAGTTACCGCGGGACGGTGAACACTGAAGCTTTCTTT,CASSYRGTVNTEAFF
.,TRBJ1-1,TRBV19,once,TGTGCCAGTAGTAAGAGGAACACTGAAGCTTTCTTT,CASSKRNTEAFF
.,TRBJ2-6,TRBV10-2,.,TGCGCCAGCAGTGAGACGGGGGTTGGGGCCAACGTCCTGACTTTC,CASSETGVGANVLTF
TRBD1,TRBJ1-5,TRBV6-5,.,TGTGCCAGCATGTACAGGGGGTCCCCTCAGCCCCAGCATTTT,CASMYRGSPQPQHF
TRBD1,TRBJ2-5,TRBV12-3/TRBV12-4,.,TGTGCCAGCAGTTTGTACAGGGGTGAGACCCAGTACTTC,CASSLYRGETQYF
.,TRBJ2-1,TRBV3-1/TRBV3-2,.,TGTGCCAGCAGCCAAGAATGGGCGGGGACGCAGTTCTTC,CASSQEWAGTQFF
TRBD2,TRBJ2-2,TRBV19,.,TGTGCCAGTAGTTCCCCGGGACTAGCGGGAGGGCCGACCGGGGAGCTGTTTTTT,CASSSPGLAGGPTGELFF
.,TRBJ2-1,TRBV9,once,TGTGCCAGCAGCGTTCGGACAGGCGGGGATGAGCAGTTCTTC,CASSVRTGGDEQFF
.,TRBJ1-2,TRBV25-1,.,TGTGCCAGCAGTGACGGGACATCTCTCCTCTATGGCTACACCTTC,CASSDGTSLLYGYTF
.,TRBJ2-3,TRBV1,once,TGCACCAGCAGCCAAGATCCCTACCGACTAGCGGGAGGAAGAGATACGCAGTATTTT,CTSSQDPYRLAGGRDTQYF
TRBD2,TRBJ2-7,TRBV6-6,.,TGTGCCAGCAGTGCCGGACTAGCGGAGACCTACGAGCAGTACTTC,CASSAGLAETYEQYF
TRBD2,TRBJ2-7,TRBV6-5,.,TGTGCCAGCAGTTACTCCCTTAGCGGGAGGGTAAACGAGCAGTACTTC,CASSYSLSGRVNEQYF
.,TRBJ1-2,TRBV7-9,.,TGTGCCAGCAGCCCCCAAGACAGGTTGGGGTATGGCTACACCTTC,CASSPQDRLGYGYTF
TRBD2,TRBJ2-7,TRBV5-1,once,TGCGCCAGCAGCTTAACGGGGGGTTCCCACGAGCAGTACTTC,CASSLTGGSHEQYF
TRBD1,TRBJ1-5,TRBV2,.,TGTGCCAGCAACAGGGGGGGTGCGCCCCAGCATTTT,CASNRGGAPQHF
.,TRBJ2-3,TRBV4-1,.,TGCGCCAGCAGCCAAGGTAGCCACACAGATACGCAGTATTTT,CASSQGSHTDTQYF
.,TRBJ1-3,TRBV6-5,.,TGTGCCAGCAGGCAAGACTCCAGCTCTGGAAACACCATATATTTT,CASRQDSSSGNTIYF
.,TRBJ2-5,TRBV9,.,TGTGCCAGCAGCGTAGATCAGGGGAAAGAGACCCAGTACTTC,CASSVDQGKETQYF
.,TRBJ1-3,TRBV4-1,.,TGCGCCAGCAGCCAAGATGTAGTACGGGACTCTGGAAACACCATATATTTT,CASSQDVVRDSGNTIYF
TRBD1,TRBJ1-5,TRBV18,.,TGTGCCAGCTCACGGGACAGGGGCAATCAGCCCCAGCATTTT,CASSRDRGNQPQHF
.,TRBJ2-1,TRBV5-6,.,TGTGCCAGCAGCTCCCCATTTGACTGGTCGAGCTCCTACAATGAGCAGTTCTTC,CASSSPFDWSSSYNEQFF
TRBD1,TRBJ1-2,TRBV9,.,TGTGCCAGCAGCCCTCATACCGGGACAGAAACTAACTATGGCTACACCTTC,CASSPHTGTETNYGYTF
TRBD2,TRBJ2-1,TRBV7-9,.,TGTGCCAGCAGCGCCCCTAGCGGGAGGGCCCTGAGGAATGAGCAGTTCTTC,CASSAPSGRALRNEQFF
TRBD2,TRBJ2-3,TRBV10-3,once,TGTGCCACCAACCCGAGCGGGGGGTCCACAGATACGCAGTATTTT,CATNPSGGSTDTQYF
.,TRBJ1-2,TRBV3-1/TRBV3-2,once,TGTGCCAGCAGCCAAGGCTCGGGGGTCTATGGCTACACCTTC,CASSQGSGVYGYTF
.,TRBJ2-4,TRBV5-8,.,TGTGCCAGCAGCTTGAGGTTGACACCCGACCCACTTTTAGACAAAAACATTCAGTACTTC,CASSLRLTPDPLLDKNIQYF
TRBD1,TRBJ1-5,TRBV10-3,.,TGTGCCATCAGGACCGGGACAGACAATCAGCCCCAGCATTTT,CAIRTGTDNQPQHF
.,TRBJ2-1,TRBV19,.,TGTGCCAGTAGCGGCACAATACAGGGCTCCTACAATGAGCAGTTCTTC,CASSGTIQGSYNEQFF
TRBD1,TRBJ1-1,TRBV6-1,.,TGTGCCAGCAGTGAAGCGGACAGGGGAGACGCTGAAGCTTTCTTT,CASSEADRGDAEAFF